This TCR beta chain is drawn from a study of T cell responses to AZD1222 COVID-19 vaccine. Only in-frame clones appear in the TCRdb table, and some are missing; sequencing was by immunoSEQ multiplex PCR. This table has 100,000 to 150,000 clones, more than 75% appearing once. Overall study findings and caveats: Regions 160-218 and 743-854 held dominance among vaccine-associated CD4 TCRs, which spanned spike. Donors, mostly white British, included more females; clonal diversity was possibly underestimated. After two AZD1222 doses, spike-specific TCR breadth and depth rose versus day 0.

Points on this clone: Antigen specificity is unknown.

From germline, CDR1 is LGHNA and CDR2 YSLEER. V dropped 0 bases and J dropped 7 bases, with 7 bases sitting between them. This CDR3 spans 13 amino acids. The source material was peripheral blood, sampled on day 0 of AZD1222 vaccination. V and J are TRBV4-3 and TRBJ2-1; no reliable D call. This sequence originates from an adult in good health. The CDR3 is CASSQDRLNEQFF. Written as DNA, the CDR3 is TGCGCCAGCAGCCAAGACAGGTTGAATGAGCAGTTCTTC.